This is a list of T cell receptor beta chains from one sample in a study of blood T cells in healthy people across ages. TCRdb used MiXCR to reprocess the 5' RACE reads, holding one entry per CDR3 protein. The repertoire holds 1.2 million to 1.5 million distinct CDR3 sequences, with almost 60% as singletons. The sample taken for sequencing was blood. The source of these receptors is a man between 18 and 29 years old in good health. CDR3s include the opening cysteine and the closing phenylalanine or tryptophan. Fields, in order: CDR3 DNA, CDR3 protein, J gene, clone size, D gene, V gene. D genes are given only for firm matches. Clone size is given for some rows only: seen once, a few or many times, or a class if the clone is expanded.

CDR3 DNA: TGTGCCATAGGGACTAGCGGGAGGAACAATGAGCAGTTCTTC
CDR3 protein: CAIGTSGRNNEQFF
J gene: TRBJ2-1
clone size: .
D gene: TRBD2
V gene: TRBV10-3

CDR3 DNA: TGTGCCAGCAGCAACGGACTAGCGGGTGGCCAGTTCTTC
CDR3 protein: CASSNGLAGGQFF
J gene: TRBJ2-1
clone size: few
D gene: TRBD2
V gene: TRBV12-3/TRBV12-4

CDR3 DNA: TGTGCCAGCAGCTTAGGGATGCAGCCCCAGCATTTT
CDR3 protein: CASSLGMQPQHF
J gene: TRBJ1-5
clone size: .
D gene: .
V gene: TRBV7-9

CDR3 DNA: TGTGCCAGCAGCTCCGGGAGGGCCTCTGTTTACAATGAGCAGTTCTTC
CDR3 protein: CASSSGRASVYNEQFF
J gene: TRBJ2-1
clone size: .
D gene: TRBD2
V gene: TRBV11-2

CDR3 DNA: TGTGCCAGCAGTTTAAATAGCAACTCCTACAATGAGCAGTACTTC
CDR3 protein: CASSLNSNSYNEQYF
J gene: TRBJ2-7
clone size: .
D gene: .
V gene: TRBV28

CDR3 DNA: TGTGCCAGCAGTCCCCTAGCGGGGGGTTTCGTGGAGACCCAGTACTTC
CDR3 protein: CASSPLAGGFVETQYF
J gene: TRBJ2-5
clone size: .
D gene: TRBD2
V gene: TRBV12-3/TRBV12-4

CDR3 DNA: TGTGCCACCAGCGGAGACACCGGGGAGCTGTTTTTT
CDR3 protein: CATSGDTGELFF
J gene: TRBJ2-2
clone size: few
D gene: .
V gene: TRBV24-1

CDR3 DNA: TGTGCCAGCAGTGATAGTCAGTATGGCTACACCTTC
CDR3 protein: CASSDSQYGYTF
J gene: TRBJ1-2
clone size: once
D gene: .
V gene: TRBV6-4

CDR3 DNA: TGTGCCAGCAGCTATACCGGGACTGCCGCGTTGGAGCAGTACTTC
CDR3 protein: CASSYTGTAALEQYF
J gene: TRBJ2-7
clone size: .
D gene: .
V gene: TRBV7-9

CDR3 DNA: TGTGCCAGCAGCCAAGTATGGCTAGCGGGGGGGCGGGATGAGCAGTTCTTC
CDR3 protein: CASSQVWLAGGRDEQFF
J gene: TRBJ2-1
clone size: .
D gene: TRBD2
V gene: TRBV4-2